Listed here is a single TCR beta chain. Its binding antigen is unknown. Qualities for individual bases were not recorded, and no much larger clone is one base off. The immunoSEQ Assay, a bias-controlled multiplex PCR, was used to amplify TCRbeta CDR3 regions from genomic DNA. As for how the authors treated the data: Within the assay, amplification of reference gene primers was used to estimate how many nucleated cells each sample contained. Sequence reads were collapsed and filtered to measure the absolute abundance of every unique TCRbeta CDR3 rearrangement. For each sample, productive Simpson clonality was calculated by taking the square root of Simpson's diversity index across productive rearrangements. TCRdb re-hosts the immuneACCESS table, in-frame sequences only. Its copies lack some clones; in the studies checked, an unresolved V gene accounts for under half of them, and the cause for the rest is not known. V, J and clone size were drawn from that table, and D and trimming were deduced from the DNA. The sample records roughly 50,000 clones, 75% to 90% of which are singletons. The ten largest clones add up to 14% of the sample.

V is cut by 4 bases and J by 5 bases, and the space between the germline ends is 14 bases. The CDR3 numbers 14 residues from cysteine through phenylalanine. The kept DNA is CDR3 alone, 42 bases in frame from the first base. As encoded in the germline V gene, CDR1 is SGDLS while CDR2 is YYNGEE. Each collaborating institution followed its own protocols to collect whole blood in K2EDTA tubes. For TCRbeta analysis, collaborator samples were shipped as frozen whole blood, as isolated PBMCs, or as DNA extracted from either sample type. The record originates from a study of blood T cell repertoires in COVID-19 (dated by TCRdb to 2020 to 2021). For context, the study as a whole: Collaborator samples came from the United States, Italy and Spain and covered acute and convalescent phases of COVID-19. The material from the prospective study consisted of cDNA or gDNA derived from T cells, B-cell-depleted T cells, or PBMCs. The dataset comprised deeply sampled blood TCRbeta repertoires from subjects exposed to, actively infected with, or recovered from COVID-19. The repertoires were released in a freely available public database intended as a resource for research on the immune response to SARS-CoV-2. The samples were drawn from two sources: the first 160 participants of the ongoing ImmuneRACE study, and approximately 1,300 subjects contributed by 6 global collaborators. A de-identified subject ID, COVID-19 status, age in years and sex were almost always included in the sample metadata. HLA class I and class II types, where available, came from metadata supplied by the sample provider rather than from assay-based typing. Results and caveats for the whole study, not just this receptor: How much clinical and demographic metadata was included differed by source and by participant, and the metadata was provided uncurated.

The sequencing input was peripheral blood. The sequence is built from TRBV9 and TRBJ2-3; the D gene cannot be named for sure. The receptor's source is a woman aged 55 to 70 with active COVID-19. Here the CDR3 is given as CASSTGDPRDTQYF. At the DNA level, the sequence is TGTGCCAGCAGCACCGGTGACCCTAGAGATACGCAGTATTTT.